The 20 T cell receptor beta chains reported below all come from one sample, sequenced in a study of read filtering for tumor transcriptome and immune sequencing. The library was built from 400 ng RNA with molecular barcoded adaptors for alpha/delta and beta/gamma chains. TCRdb ran MiXCR on the reads and lists one entry per CDR3 protein. This sample yields around 130,000 distinct CDR3 sequences, of which roughly an eighth are seen a single time; just under 8.5% belongs to the top ten. Source material: a population of CD138-negative cells sorted from bone marrow. These receptors came from a donor at least 40 years old with multiple myeloma.

This clonotype was picked up many times. The chain links TRBV20-1 to TRBJ2-7; 13 nucleotides agree with TRBD2. Looked up from germline, CDR1 is DFQATT and CDR2 is SNEGSKA (reference sequence). There are 15 residues in the CDR3. The junction had 7 bases not matched to a gene; V was cut back by 6 bases and J by 2 bases. In nucleotides, the CDR3 is TGCAGTGCCCCGACTAGCGGGAGGACCACCTACGAGCAGTACTTC. It is translated as CSAPTSGRTTYEQYF.

Details on this clonotype: A read error may be the cause here, since a much bigger clone is one base away. The J gene is TRBJ1-5, the V gene TRBV6-2 or TRBV6-3; possibly TRBD1 for D (6 bases). The CDR3 is 14 residues long. Trimming pared 7 bases from V and 1 base from J, leaving 11 bases between. Germline values: CDR1 MNHEY, CDR2 SVGEGT. The CDR3 DNA follows: TGTGCCAGCACTGGACAGCGGAGCAATCAGCCCCAGCATTTT. Translation gives CASTGQRSNQPQHF.

This clonotype has at least ten counts. One end of the junction fails to match germline, which may point to a read error. V is TRBV4-2 and J is TRBJ2-3; 7 positions agree with TRBD1. CDR1 and CDR2 (germline): LGHNA, YNFKEQ. The CDR3 is 16 residues long. The CDR3 region has the DNA TGCGCCAGCAGCCAAGATCCGGGACAGAGGACAGATACGCAGTATTTT. The encoded protein is CASSQDPGQRTDTQYF.

This clonotype was counted many times. The chain employs TRBV20-1 and TRBJ2-1, with TRBD2 matching over 12 bases. The trim removed 0 bases at V and 0 bases at J, leaving 15 bases unmatched. The CDR3 consists of 21 residues. The germline CDR1 and CDR2 sequences are DFQATT and SNEGSKA (reference sequence). CDR3 DNA: TGCAGTGCTAGAGACTTTCGACTAGCGGGAGTCTCTATCAGCTCCTACAATGAGCAGTTCTTC. Its translation is CSARDFRLAGVSISSYNEQFF.

This clonotype came up many times. The chain is built from TRBV7-2 and TRBJ2-5; D possibly corresponds to TRBD2 (6 bases). This CDR3 comprises 12 residues. The V end lost 8 bases, the J end lost 4 bases, and 11 bases lay between the germline ends. CDR1 and CDR2 from the germline V gene are SGHTA and FQGNSA. CDR3 sequence: CASGRTSETQYF. CDR3 DNA sequence: TGTGCCAGCGGGAGGACGTCAGAGACCCAGTACTTC.

This clonotype was picked up a small number of times. V gene TRBV20-1 combines with J gene TRBJ2-5; 8 bases are a match to TRBD2. After removal of 0 bases from V and 5 bases from J, the junction contained 5 bases not matched to a gene. The germline CDR1 and CDR2 sequences are DFQATT and SNEGSKA (reference sequence). This CDR3 contains 14 residues. Here the CDR3 reads CSARDLASGETQYF. As DNA, the CDR3 is TGCAGTGCTAGAGATCTAGCTAGCGGGGAGACCCAGTACTTC.

This clonotype was detected many times. The chain couples TRBV29-1 to TRBJ2-3; D is uncertain. Trimming cost V 0 bases and J 4 bases, with 17 bases left between them. This CDR3 region has 16 residues. Germline lookup yields CDR1 SQVTM and CDR2 ANQGSEA. CDR3 in amino acids: CSVEDYNRRSADTQYF. The CDR3 DNA reads as TGCAGCGTTGAAGACTACAACAGACGTTCCGCAGATACGCAGTATTTT.

Comments on this clonotype: Possible read error: a much larger clone is one base away. The chain is built from TRBV7-9 and TRBJ2-5; 9 bases are shared with TRBD2. The CDR3 is 15 residues long. CDR1 is SEHNR and CDR2 is FQNEAQ in the germline V gene (reference sequence). The CDR3 coding sequence is TGTGCCAGCAGCTCGGGACTAGCAGGCGGTGAGACCCTGTACTTC. Its protein is CASSSGLAGGETLYF.

This clonotype was detected ten times or more. The chain combines TRBV7-3 with TRBJ2-3; D may be TRBD1 (5 bases). This CDR3 has 15 residues. The V and J ends lost 5 bases and 0 bases respectively, with 12 bases between them. From germline, CDR1 is SGHTA and CDR2 FQGTGA. The CDR3 spells CASSVGQGSTDTQYF. The CDR3 DNA sequence: TGTGCCAGCAGCGTGGGGCAGGGAAGCACAGATACGCAGTATTTT.

This clonotype turned up a few times. The chain employs TRBV29-1 and TRBJ1-3, with D unresolved. V dropped 5 bases and J dropped 13 bases, with 18 bases sitting between them. The germline CDR1 and CDR2 sequences are SQVTM and ANQGSEA. This CDR3 contains 12 residues. CDR3 nucleotides: TGCAGCGTTTCCCATCTACGAAAAGGGATATATTTT. Protein sequence: CSVSHLRKGIYF.

This clonotype has at least ten counts. This chain links TRBV20-1 with TRBJ2-7; TRBD1 matches 10 bases. Trimming took 4 bases from V and 2 from J; bases not matched to a gene: 8. Germline CDR1 is DFQATT and CDR2 is SNEGSKA (reference sequence). The CDR3 consists of 15 residues. As DNA, the CDR3 is TGCAGTGCTAAACCGGGACAGGGGTTAACCTACGAGCAGTACTTC. It translates to CSAKPGQGLTYEQYF.

This clonotype was counted at least ten times. This chain links TRBV10-3 with TRBJ2-1; 10 bases map to TRBD2. This CDR3 contains 18 residues. Germline V gene data show CDR1 as ENHRY and CDR2 as SYGVKD. Trimming at V came to 4 bases and at J to 4 bases, leaving 13 bases not matched to a gene. CDR3 loop: CAISVLVAGTSAYNEQFF. The CDR3 nucleotides read TGTGCCATCAGTGTCCTGGTCGCCGGGACTAGCGCTTACAATGAGCAGTTCTTC.

About this clonotype: This clone may be a read error of a much larger clone one base away. This chain links TRBV12-3 or TRBV12-4 with TRBJ2-3, with D possibly matching TRBD2 (6 bases). This CDR3 is 16 amino acids long. V was trimmed by 5 bases and J by 2 bases, leaving 17 bases between them. As DNA, the CDR3 is TGTGCCAGCAGTCTCACTAGCACCCCACCCACAGATACGCAGTATTTT. The encoded protein is CASSLTSTPPTDTQYF.

This clonotype was seen ten or more times. The chain employs TRBV3-1 and TRBJ2-3; D unresolved. CDR1 LGHDT and CDR2 YNNKEL come from the germline V gene (reference sequence). The CDR3 loop spans 13 amino acids. Trimming removed 4 bases from V and 8 bases from J, with 13 bases in between. Written as DNA, the CDR3 is TGTGCCAGCAGCCCCAGGTGGCTCCCTACGCAGTATTTT. This sequence encodes CASSPRWLPTQYF.

To note about this clonotype: A read error may account for a junction end that differs from germline. CDR3: CASGLSGSSYNEQLF. The CDR3 DNA is TGTGCCAGCGGACTTAGCGGAAGCTCCTACAATGAGCAGCTCTTC. The genes are TRBV6-2 or TRBV6-3 and TRBJ2-1, with a weak D call TRBD2 (6 bases). The CDR3 is 15 amino acids. Germline V CDR1 and CDR2: MNHEY, SVGEGT.

This clonotype was seen a handful of times. V and J are TRBV11-2 and TRBJ2-3; TRBD1 might be the D (6 bases). The CDR3 has 15 amino acids. V dropped 2 bases and J dropped 1 base, with 10 bases sitting between them. Germline-derived CDR1 and CDR2 are SGHAT and FQNNGV. The CDR3 protein is CASSLRPGGTDTQYF. As DNA, the CDR3 is TGTGCCAGCAGCTTAAGGCCAGGGGGCACAGATACGCAGTATTTT. The full variable domain, completed using reference TRBV11-2 and TRBJ2-3, is EAGVAQSPRYKIIEKRQSVAFWCNPISGHATLYWYQQILGQGPKLLIQFQNNGVVDDSQLPKDRFSAERLKGVDSTLKIQPAKLEDSAVYLCASSLRPGGTDTQYFGPGTRLTVL.

In its sample, this clonotype was seen a few times. The rearrangement uses TRBV27 and TRBJ1-6, with no clear D. CDR1 and CDR2 (germline): MNHEY, SMNVEV (reference sequence). V was cut by 0 bases and J by 7 bases, with 16 bases left in between. The CDR3 covers 17 residues. CDR3 nucleotides: TGTGCCAGCAGTTTATCGGGTCCCAAAAGAGAGAATTCACCCCTCCACTTT. It is translated as CASSLSGPKRENSPLHF.

The table lists this clonotype with many counts. V and J are TRBV7-9 and TRBJ2-5, with D tentatively TRBD2 (5 bases). V was pared by 4 bases and J by 0 bases, with 12 bases between. Looked up from germline, CDR1 is SEHNR and CDR2 is FQNEAQ (reference sequence). The CDR3 sequence is 15 residues long. As DNA, the CDR3 is TGTGCCAGCAGCTCCCGGGAAGCCTACCAAGAGACCCAGTACTTC. As protein: CASSSREAYQETQYF.

The sample holds many counts of this clonotype. The V and J genes are TRBV29-1 and TRBJ2-3; no clear D gene. The V gene lost 5 bases and the J gene lost 0 bases, with 12 bases spanning the gap. The germline gives CDR1 SQVTM, CDR2 ANQGSEA. The CDR3 extends over 14 amino acids. In nucleotides, the CDR3 is TGCAGCGTTCGCTTATTTCCTAGCACAGATACGCAGTATTTT. This translates into CSVRLFPSTDTQYF.

This clonotype showed up many times. J is TRBJ2-2 and V is TRBV28; tentative D call: TRBD2 (6 bases). The CDR3 spans 16 residues. Trimming left V 6 bases short and J 5 bases short, with 19 bases between. Germline V gene lookup returns CDR1 MDHEN and CDR2 SYDVKM. The CDR3 nucleotides read TGTGCCAGCAGGTCCCCCGGGACTCCACTGACCGGGGAGCTGTTTTTT. Translation: CASRSPGTPLTGELFF.